This TCR beta chain was captured by sequencing in a study of T cell clonality in common variable immunodeficiency. Study findings and constraints: Common variable immunodeficiency TCR beta sequences reportedly had fewer deletions and N-nucleotide insertions. CVID subjects shared fewer TCRbeta clones than healthy controls did. T cell subpopulation sequencing would be needed to explain CVID clonality.

The trim removed 2 bases at V and 2 bases at J, leaving 5 bases unmatched. There are 16 residues in the CDR3. Germline CDR1 reads MNHNS; CDR2 reads SASEGT. In its sample, this clone was seen many times. Its antigen remains unidentified. The CDR3 end falls 3 residues outside the read, so it is completed with the germline J gene. Here immunoSEQ multiplex PCR was the method, and the copy in TCRdb shows in-frame clones only, minus some. Sampling found more than 35,000 clones, none seen once. Source material: peripheral blood mononuclear cells. The TCR sequence derives from a person aged 18-69 years in good health. This chain links TRBV6-1 with TRBJ2-3; 9 bases agree with TRBD2. The covered CDR3 bases are TGTGCCAGCAGTGAACGTGCTAGCGGGGTCACAGATACG. Translated, it gives CASSERASGVTDT. The whole CDR3 protein is CASSERASGVTDTQYF.